This T cell receptor beta chain was identified during a study of chemoradiotherapy in HPV16-positive cancers (dated by TCRdb to the early 2020s). The study in broad terms: Candidate HPV-specific T-cell clones and common TCR motifs were defined through functional T-cell assays on cells from a couple of HPV16-positive patients. The candidate HPV-specific TCRs and motifs were then tracked in TCR repertoires from around 86 patients with HPV-related cancers. Whether T-cell immunity against the HPV oncoproteins E6 and E7 changes during chemoradiotherapy and whether survival is affected by this immunity were examined in the study.

Library prep was done by the immunoSEQ multiplex PCR assay. Entries here come from immuneACCESS through TCRdb and include only in-frame sequences with V and J called. Some clones fail to appear in such tables; in the studies checked, an unresolved V gene covers under half of the shortfall, and the cause of the remainder is unknown. The sample includes tens of thousands of clones, with over 65% observed a single time. The ten largest clones represent around 5.5% of the sample. Points on this clone: It lacks a known antigen. Within one base of it there is no much larger clone, and no base qualities were kept. This specimen includes other DNA sequences encoding the same CDR3.

What the work shows at the level of the full study, not this receptor alone: The functional definition of HPV-specific T cells came from only a couple of HPV16-positive patients, and the survival association was reported for HPV16-positive patients. Expansion of candidate HPV-specific clones and E7-related TCR motifs was observed in the tumor microenvironment during treatment, whereas no such expansion was observed for non-HPV-specific T cells. Improved recurrence-free survival in HPV16-positive patients was associated with expansion of HPV-responsive T cells during chemoradiotherapy.

The CDR3, cysteine through phenylalanine, is 13 amino acids long. CDR3 DNA only is kept here, 39 bases in frame from base 1. In the germline V gene, CDR1 corresponds to SGDLS and CDR2 to YYNGEE. V and J lose 0 bases and 7 bases, and a span of 8 bases separates them. Repertoires were sampled repeatedly over the course of chemoradiotherapy so that clonal expansion in the tumor microenvironment could be followed. The sample consisted of blood, taken from a patient who underwent chemoradiotherapy. The source of this sequence is a human donor with HPV-associated anogenital cancer. This receptor chain uses TRBV9 and TRBJ1-5, with no D gene named confidently. Here is the DNA: TGTGCCAGCAGCGTAGATGAGGGACAGCCCCAGCATTTT. Its protein reads: CASSVDEGQPQHF.